This is a list of T cell receptor beta chains from one sample in a study of blood T cell repertoires in COVID-19. Profiling relied on immunoSEQ multiplex PCR, and the TCRdb table lists in-frame clones only, not all of them. Of around 250,000 clones in the sample, around 86% are singletons; the top ten hold about 6%. Sequences were obtained from peripheral blood. These TCRs come from a woman at least 80 years old with COVID-19, enrolled during active disease. The CDR3 runs from the conserved cysteine through the conserved F or W. Fields, in order: clone size, V gene, J gene, D gene, CDR3 DNA, CDR3 protein. A D gene is named only where the DNA matches it firmly. Not every row has a clone size; where given, it reads once, few, many or a size class.

>NA|TRBV5-1|TRBJ2-1|TRBD2
TGCGCCAGCAGCTCGGCTAGCGGGGTCCCCTCCTACAATGAGCAGTTCTTC
CASSSASGVPSYNEQFF
>once|TRBV2|TRBJ2-7|NA
TGTGCCAGTTTAAGAGTACCCCTGACAGAGCAGTACTTC
CASLRVPLTEQYF
>NA|TRBV29-1|TRBJ1-2|NA
TGCAGCGTGGAATGGACAGTGGGCGGCTACGCCTTC
CSVEWTVGGYAF
>NA|TRBV10-3|TRBJ2-1|NA
TGTGCCATACGGGTCGGGAACTACAATGAGCAGTTCTTC
CAIRVGNYNEQFF
>NA|TRBV5-4|TRBJ2-3|NA
TGTGCCAGCAGCTTGACAGGCCCAGGCACAGATACGCAGTATTTT
CASSLTGPGTDTQYF
>NA|TRBV3-1/TRBV3-2|TRBJ2-2|NA
TGTGCCAGCAGCCAAGCCAGTGGCGGGGAGCTGTTTTTT
CASSQASGGELFF
>NA|TRBV7-9|TRBJ1-1|NA
TGTGCCAGCAGTCGGACTGGAGGTACTGAAGCTTTCTTT
CASSRTGGTEAFF
>few|TRBV28|TRBJ1-2|NA
TGTGCCAGCAGTTATAAGGGGTACACCTTC
CASSYKGYTF
>NA|TRBV28|TRBJ1-5|NA
TGTGCCAGCAGAACGGTGGTAGCGGGCAATCAGCCCCAGCATTTT
CASRTVVAGNQPQHF
>NA|TRBV6-5|TRBJ2-5|NA
TGTGCCAGCAGTAGAACAGCTCAAGAGACCCAGTACTTC
CASSRTAQETQYF
>NA|TRBV20-1|TRBJ2-3|TRBD1
TGCAGTGCTAGTTCCGGGACAGGCAGCACAGATACGCAGTATTTT
CSASSGTGSTDTQYF
>NA|TRBV24-1|TRBJ1-2|NA
TGTGCCACCAGTGTGGGCATCAACTATGGCTACACCTTC
CATSVGINYGYTF
>NA|TRBV12-5|TRBJ1-1|TRBD1
TGTGCTAGTGGTTCGACAGGGCCAGCTTTCTTT
CASGSTGPAFF
>NA|TRBV6-1|TRBJ1-4|NA
TGTGCCAGCAGTGCAGCCGGTCTCGGGGAAAAACTGTTTTTT
CASSAAGLGEKLFF
>NA|TRBV24-1|TRBJ2-5|NA
TGTGCCACCAGTGATTTAAAGGGGGTCGGAGAGACCCAGTACTTC
CATSDLKGVGETQYF
>NA|TRBV7-2|TRBJ2-5|NA
TGTGCCAGCAGCTCGGGTCACCTGGGGGAGGTGAAAGAGACCCAGTACTTC
CASSSGHLGEVKETQYF
>few|TRBV6-5|TRBJ1-5|TRBD1
TGTGCCAGCTTGGACAGGGTTAATCAGCCCCAGCATTTT
CASLDRVNQPQHF
>NA|TRBV7-9|TRBJ1-1|TRBD1
TGTGCCAGCAGCTTAGGAGACAGGGGCGCTTTCTTT
CASSLGDRGAFF
>NA|TRBV6-2/TRBV6-3|TRBJ2-7|NA
TGTGCCAGCAGTTGGCTAGGGACTTTGAACTACGAGCAGTACTTC
CASSWLGTLNYEQYF
>NA|TRBV3-1/TRBV3-2|TRBJ2-7|NA
TGTGCCAGCAGCCAAGTTGCGACAGGGCGGGGCGAGCAGTACTTC
CASSQVATGRGEQYF
>NA|TRBV5-4|TRBJ1-2|NA
TGTGCCAGCAGCTTGGCGGCGGATTATGGCTACACCTTC
CASSLAADYGYTF
>NA|TRBV6-5|TRBJ1-2|TRBD1
TGTGCCAGCAGTTACGACAGGGGGGCCTATGGCTACACCTTC
CASSYDRGAYGYTF
>NA|TRBV24-1|TRBJ1-1|NA
TGTGCCACCAGTGATATCTTGAACACTGAAGCTTTCTTT
CATSDILNTEAFF
>NA|TRBV5-1|TRBJ2-1|NA
TGCGCCAGCAGCTTGGGTCAGGGGAGTAATGAGCAGTTCTTC
CASSLGQGSNEQFF
>many|TRBV18|TRBJ2-7|NA
TGTGCCAGCTCTCTCCAGGGATCCTACGAGCAGTACTTC
CASSLQGSYEQYF
>NA|TRBV6-2/TRBV6-3|TRBJ1-6|NA
TGTGCCAGCAGTTTGAGGGATTCACCCCTCCACTTT
CASSLRDSPLHF
>NA|TRBV18|TRBJ1-1|NA
TGTGCCAGCTCACCTAATACAGTGGCTGAAGCTTTCTTT
CASSPNTVAEAFF
>NA|TRBV11-2|TRBJ2-5|NA
TGTGCCAGCAGCTCAATCCCGGGGGGCGGGATGGAGACCCAGTACTTC
CASSSIPGGGMETQYF
>few|TRBV6-5|TRBJ1-2|NA
TGTGCCAGCAGCGCTAACAGGGATTATGGCTACACCTTC
CASSANRDYGYTF
>NA|TRBV7-9|TRBJ1-1|TRBD1
TGTGCCTGTGGACAGGGGGGTCTCCTGAACACTGAAGCTTTCTTT
CACGQGGLLNTEAFF
>NA|TRBV25-1|TRBJ1-1|NA
TGTGCCTCCAGAGGGAACACTGAAGCTTTCTTT
CASRGNTEAFF
>NA|TRBV7-2|TRBJ2-3|TRBD2
TGTGCCAGCAGCCCACTTGGGACTAGTCGCACAGATACGCAGTATTTT
CASSPLGTSRTDTQYF
>NA|TRBV6-5|TRBJ2-1|TRBD2
TGTGCCAGCAGTTCCACGGCGGGGGATTACAATGAGCAGTTCTTC
CASSSTAGDYNEQFF
>NA|TRBV11-2|TRBJ1-1|TRBD1
TGTGCCAGCAGCCCTGGACAGGGGGGCCGGAACACTGAAGCTTTCTTT
CASSPGQGGRNTEAFF
>NA|TRBV28|TRBJ1-4|NA
TGTGCCAGCAGTTTGGGGATGGGGCAGCCGTTTAATGAAAAACTGTTTTTT
CASSLGMGQPFNEKLFF